This T cell receptor (beta chain) comes out of a study of blood T cells in healthy people across ages. Study-wide results and limits: Compared with aged donors, long-lived donors showed fewer expanded clones, suggesting selection.

The study isolated at least 6.5 million PBMCs from each sample. Alongside a J-beta primer mix, a sample-barcoded 5' primer served in a second PCR lasting roughly 7 to 12 cycles. Through a template-switch adaptor with 12 random nucleotides, each cDNA molecule received a tag. One entry per CDR3 protein, called by TCRdb with MiXCR from the 5' RACE reads. The profile shows about 1.4 million distinct CDR3 sequences, approximately 59% of them singletons. In the case of this clonotype: Its target is not known.

This sequence was found in a man aged 18-30 years in good health. The sample taken for sequencing was blood.

CDR3 in amino acids: CSSTNQREAYNEQFF. CDR3 in DNA: TGCAGTTCTACCAATCAGCGGGAGGCGTACAATGAGCAGTTCTTC. The chain links TRBV20-1 to TRBJ2-1, with 9 bases identical to TRBD2. CDR1 is DFQATT and CDR2 is SNEGSKA in the germline V gene (reference sequence). This CDR3 is built from 15 residues. V was pared by 8 bases and J by 4 bases, with 12 bases of the junction left unmatched.